This is a list of T cell receptor beta chains from one sample in a study of blood T cell repertoires in COVID-19. The protocol was immunoSEQ multiplex PCR, while the TCRdb copy is restricted to in-frame clones and leaves out a portion. The data hold fewer than 150,000 clones, with roughly 80% observed a single time. The specimen was peripheral blood. The origin of the receptors is a man aged 70-80 years with acute or convalescent COVID-19. Each CDR3 is given with its conserved first and last residue. D genes are given only for firm matches. Only part of the rows carry a size: once, few, many, or a class if the clone is expanded.

D gene,clone size,J gene,V gene,CDR3 DNA,CDR3 protein
TRBD1,NA,TRBJ1-2,TRBV7-9,TGTGCCAGCAGCTCGACAGGGGAGAACTATGGCTACACCTTC,CASSSTGENYGYTF
NA,few,TRBJ2-3,TRBV5-1,TGCGCCAGCAGCTTAAATACAGGGGGGGACCTCACAGATACGCAGTATTTT,CASSLNTGGDLTDTQYF
NA,NA,TRBJ1-3,TRBV11-2,TGTGCCAGCAGCCCCATCTTTACAGGCCTGGGAAACACCATATATTTT,CASSPIFTGLGNTIYF
NA,NA,TRBJ2-1,TRBV7-3,TGTGCCAGCAGCTTACGGTCGGGGGATGAGCAGTTCTTC,CASSLRSGDEQFF
NA,NA,TRBJ2-1,TRBV18,TGTGCCAGCTCACCACCCGTGACTAACTACAATGAGCAGTTCTTC,CASSPPVTNYNEQFF
NA,NA,TRBJ2-2,TRBV7-2,TGTGCCAGCAGCCCCAGGTCCATCAACACCGGGGAGCTGTTTTTT,CASSPRSINTGELFF
NA,NA,TRBJ2-5,TRBV13,TGTGCCAGCAGCCCTAGATTGCAGGACAGAGGATCTCGGGAGACCCAGTACTTC,CASSPRLQDRGSRETQYF
TRBD2,NA,TRBJ2-1,TRBV6-5,TGTGCCAGCAGTTACTCGAAGGGACTAGCGGAGCAGTTCTTC,CASSYSKGLAEQFF
NA,NA,TRBJ1-1,TRBV29-1,TGCAGCGTTGTTTTCAGTGAAGCTTTCTTT,CSVVFSEAFF
TRBD1,NA,TRBJ1-1,TRBV27,TGTGCCAGCAGTGGGGACAGGGGGCTAGGGACTGAAGCTTTCTTT,CASSGDRGLGTEAFF
NA,NA,TRBJ2-6,TRBV19,TGTGCCAGTAGTACCTTTAGCTCTGGGGCCAACGTCCTGACTTTC,CASSTFSSGANVLTF
NA,NA,TRBJ1-2,TRBV3-1/TRBV3-2,TGTGCCAGCAGCCAAGGTCCGGGATCTAACTATGGCTACACCTTC,CASSQGPGSNYGYTF